This entry concerns a single T cell receptor (beta chain). This CDR3 region has 15 residues. This entry is derived from a study of T cells expressing NK-cell markers. TCRdb reanalyzed the 5' RACE reads, giving one entry per CDR3 protein sequence and no DNA. Its table lists approximately 150,000 distinct CDR3 sequences. This chain links TRBV12-3 or TRBV12-4 with TRBJ2-3; absent DNA, TCRdb's TRBD1 call cannot be checked. What was sequenced was blood T cells: a sorted CD56 or NKG2C T cell subset, CD4+ or CD8+ T cells, or bulk PBMC T cells (not recorded which). This receptor was identified in a woman between 18 and 70 years old in good health. CDR3 region: CASRGDRTYTDTQYF.